This T cell receptor beta chain was recovered during a study of radiotherapy plus CTLA-4 blockade in lung cancer. Overall study: Disease control was achieved by approximately 30% of patients, and objective responses by about 19%.

A note on this clone: Antigen specificity is unknown.

Overall study results and limits: It was early blood T cell clone dynamics, with interferon-beta, that reportedly best predicted response. Blood-borne expansion of tumor-derived TCR clones followed radiotherapy plus ipilimumab.

V lost 7 bases, J lost 7 bases, and 6 bases stayed unmatched. Germline V CDR1 and CDR2: MGHDK, SYGVNS. This CDR3 region has 13 residues. Ipilimumab-mediated CTLA-4 blockade plus focal radiation was given to patients having chemo-refractory metastatic non-small-cell lung cancer. Assay used: immunoSEQ multiplex PCR; TCRdb lists only in-frame clones, some missing. The sample includes 57,000 or so clones, 60% to 80% of them seen just once. The rearrangement uses TRBV25-1 and TRBJ1-5; 8 bases map to TRBD1. Sequenced material: peripheral blood, taken from a patient treated with radiotherapy plus ipilimumab. The receptor was derived from a human donor with non-small cell lung cancer who had a complete response to radiotherapy plus ipilimumab. The chain's CDR3 is CASTQGAGQPQHF. The CDR3 nucleotides are TGTGCCAGCACCCAGGGGGCAGGGCAGCCCCAGCATTTT.